Below are 10 T cell receptor beta chains sequenced from a single sample in a study of blood T cell repertoires in COVID-19. Sequenced by immunoSEQ multiplex PCR; TCRdb stores in-frame clones only, minus some. The sample shows fewer than 350,000 clones, roughly 87% of them seen only once. Sequenced material: peripheral blood. The receptors stem from a man aged 18-30 years with active or convalescent COVID-19.

The chain carries TRBV7-2 and TRBJ2-5; 10 nucleotides line up with TRBD2. CDR3 length: 15 residues. V lost 5 bases and J lost 1; bases outside the gene matches: 4. The germline V gene has CDR1 SGHTA and CDR2 FQGNSA. The CDR3 reads CASSLSGGGQETQYF. CDR3 nucleotide sequence: TGTGCCAGCAGCCTCAGCGGGGGGGGCCAAGAGACCCAGTACTTC.

This clone was detected once. The chain carries TRBV2 and TRBJ1-2; tentative D call: TRBD1 (5 bases). The germline V gene encodes CDR1 SNHLY and CDR2 FYNNEI. The CDR3 covers 14 residues. Trimming pared 8 bases from V and 2 bases from J, leaving 15 bases between. The CDR3: CASRLRGGNYGYTF. The CDR3 DNA reads TGTGCCAGCCGCTTAAGGGGAGGGAACTATGGCTACACCTTC.

The chain links TRBV13 to TRBJ1-2, with 9 nucleotides matching TRBD1. From germline, CDR1 is PRHDT and CDR2 FYEKMQ (reference sequence). The CDR3 has 15 amino acids. Germline trimming cut 4 bases from V and 5 bases from J; bases unmatched to any gene: 8. The DNA for the CDR3 is TGTGCCAGCAGCTCTAGGGGGGACAGGGTGTATGGCTACACCTTC. Its translation is CASSSRGDRVYGYTF.

This chain joins TRBV12-3 or TRBV12-4 and TRBJ1-1; D is ambiguous. This CDR3 is 13 amino acids long. Trimming removed 6 bases from V and 4 bases from J, with 12 bases in between. CDR3 sequence (DNA): TGTGCCAGCAGCCCCGGGGTGGGCACTGAAGCTTTCTTT. It encodes CASSPGVGTEAFF.

This clone appeared once. The rearrangement uses TRBV5-5 and TRBJ1-1; D may be TRBD1 (5 bases). This CDR3 spans 15 amino acids. Between the trimmed V and J ends, which lost 3 bases and 0 bases, there was a span of 12 bases. Germline V CDR1 and CDR2: SGHKS, YYEKEE (reference sequence). CDR3 sequence: CASSWSRELNTEAFF. CDR3 in DNA: TGTGCCAGCAGCTGGAGCAGGGAATTGAACACTGAAGCTTTCTTT.

This clone was picked up one time. This sequence joins TRBV11-3 and TRBJ2-7; the D gene is possibly TRBD2 (5 bases). The CDR3 runs to 12 residues. Trimming pared 5 bases from V and 6 bases from J, leaving 11 bases between. Germline CDR1 and CDR2: SGHNT and YENEEA. CDR3 amino acids: CASSPIGGEQYF. DNA of the CDR3: TGTGCCAGCAGCCCGATAGGAGGCGAGCAGTACTTC. Together with reference TRBV11-3 and TRBJ2-7, the CDR3 gives the full variable domain: EAGVVQSPRYKIIEKKQPVAFWCNPISGHNTLYWYLQNLGQGPELLIRYENEEAVDDSQLPKDRFSAERLKGVDSTLKIQPAELGDSAVYLCASSPIGGEQYFGPGTRLTVT.

The gene calls are TRBV4-1 and TRBJ1-5; D is unclear. The V end lost 1 base, the J end lost 6 bases, and 7 bases lay between the germline ends. The germline gives CDR1 MGHRA, CDR2 YSYEKL. This CDR3 is built from 13 residues. The CDR3 coding sequence is TGCGCCAGCAGCCAAGTCACGGTTCAGCCCCAGCATTTT. This sequence encodes CASSQVTVQPQHF.

The chain links TRBV7-6 to TRBJ2-1, with 13 bases identical to TRBD2. The CDR3 loop spans 17 amino acids. Looked up from germline, CDR1 is SGHVS and CDR2 is FNYEAQ. Germline trimming cut 5 bases from V and 0 bases from J; bases unmatched to any gene: 4. CDR3 protein: CASSLLAGGPSYNEQFF. The CDR3 coding sequence is TGTGCCAGCAGCCTACTAGCGGGGGGGCCCTCCTACAATGAGCAGTTCTTC.

This clone has only a few counts. The V and J genes are TRBV27 and TRBJ1-1; maybe TRBD1 (6 bases). Per the germline V gene, CDR1 is MNHEY and CDR2 is SMNVEV (reference sequence). This CDR3 has 14 residues. Trimming stripped 6 bases from V and 0 bases from J, with 11 bases between. Written as DNA, the CDR3 is TGTGCCAGCAGATTGGACAGACTGAACACTGAAGCTTTCTTT. This sequence encodes CASRLDRLNTEAFF.

The chain employs TRBV4-3 and TRBJ1-2; D is perhaps TRBD1 (5 bases). Germline V gene sequence: CDR1 LGHNA, CDR2 YSLEER. There are 16 residues in the CDR3. The V end lost 1 base, the J end lost 4 bases, and 16 bases lay between the germline ends. CDR3 amino acids: CASSQVRTGPGYGYTF. CDR3 nucleotide sequence: TGCGCCAGCAGCCAAGTGAGAACAGGCCCTGGCTATGGCTACACCTTC.